The rows below give T cell receptor beta chains drawn from one sample of a study of blood T cell repertoires in COVID-19. Sequenced by immunoSEQ multiplex PCR; TCRdb stores in-frame clones only, minus some. The sample lists some 150,000 clones; around 80% were seen once. The sequenced material came from peripheral blood. These receptor sequences come from a man between 60 and 70 years old with active or convalescent COVID-19. Both conserved end residues are part of each CDR3. The order of the fields is V gene, J gene, D gene, clone size, CDR3 DNA, CDR3 protein. D genes are given only for firm matches. Clone sizes are given selectively: once, few, many, or a class where the clone is expanded.

>TRBV18|TRBJ1-4|-|once
TGTGCCAGCTCCCGGACAGAGGATGAAAAACTGTTTTTT
CASSRTEDEKLFF
>TRBV19|TRBJ1-1|TRBD1|few
TGTGCCAGTAGTGTACAGGGGGTGAGGACTGAAGCTTTCTTT
CASSVQGVRTEAFF
>TRBV16|TRBJ1-1|TRBD1|-
TGTGCCAGCAGCCAATTGGGACAGCTCCTTATGAACACTGAAGCTTTCTTT
CASSQLGQLLMNTEAFF
>TRBV3-1/TRBV3-2|TRBJ2-4|-|-
TGTGCCCCCAAGGGGTCTCGGGCCAAAAACATTCAGTACTTC
CAPKGSRAKNIQYF
>TRBV2|TRBJ1-2|TRBD1|few
TGTGCCAGCATTTCAGACAGGGGCTCTAACTATGGCTACACCTTC
CASISDRGSNYGYTF
>TRBV5-1|TRBJ2-4|TRBD2|many
TGCGCCAGCAGCTTGATAGCGGGAGCCGGTTCCCTAGCCAAAAACATTCAGTACTTC
CASSLIAGAGSLAKNIQYF
>TRBV7-3|TRBJ2-2|-|-
TGTGCCAGCACCCCCCTTGCGAACACCGGGGAGCTGTTTTTT
CASTPLANTGELFF
>TRBV29-1|TRBJ1-2|-|once
TGCAGCGTTGAAGTTTGGGCAGGGAACTATGGCTACACCTTC
CSVEVWAGNYGYTF
>TRBV20-1|TRBJ1-3|-|-
TGCAGTGCCTCGTTTGGAAACACCATATATTTT
CSASFGNTIYF
>TRBV27|TRBJ1-1|-|-
TGTGCCAGCAGTCCCTTAACACAGACCACTGAAGCTTTCTTT
CASSPLTQTTEAFF
>TRBV2|TRBJ2-7|-|-
TGTGCCAGCAGCCAAGGGGGACCGGGAACCTACGAGCAGTACTTC
CASSQGGPGTYEQYF
>TRBV25-1|TRBJ2-3|-|-
TGTGCCAGCAGTGAACCCGTGGCAGGGGCTAGCACAGATACGCAGTATTTT
CASSEPVAGASTDTQYF
>TRBV15|TRBJ1-3|-|few
TGTGCCACCAGCAGAGATCTAGCAGGGGCCGGAAACACCATATATTTT
CATSRDLAGAGNTIYF
>TRBV5-1|TRBJ2-1|TRBD2|-
TGCGCCAGCAGCTTGGCGCCGACTAGCGGGAGCTATGAGCAGTTCTTC
CASSLAPTSGSYEQFF
>TRBV3-1/TRBV3-2|TRBJ2-2|-|-
TGTGCCAGCAGCCGCGGCCGAACCGGGGAGCTGTTTTTT
CASSRGRTGELFF
>TRBV24-1|TRBJ2-1|TRBD2|-
TGTGCCACCAGTGAAGGGACTACATGGGACAATGAGCAGTTCTTC
CATSEGTTWDNEQFF
>TRBV7-2|TRBJ1-5|-|-
TGTGCCAGCAGCTTAAGTGGAGGTAGGGAGGATCAGCCCCAGCATTTT
CASSLSGGREDQPQHF
>TRBV7-2|TRBJ1-1|-|-
TGTGCCAGCAGCTTATACAGGAACACTGAAGCTTTCTTT
CASSLYRNTEAFF
>TRBV29-1|TRBJ1-2|-|-
TGCAGCGCACAGGGTATCCCTTATGGCTACACCTTC
CSAQGIPYGYTF
>TRBV4-1|TRBJ1-1|-|-
TGCGCCAGCAGCCAAGAATACAGCCTGAACACTGAAGCTTTCTTT
CASSQEYSLNTEAFF
>TRBV12-3/TRBV12-4|TRBJ2-1|TRBD2|-
TGTGCCAGCAGCCGGCTACTAGCGAATTTATTTTTCTTC
CASSRLLANLFFF
>TRBV9|TRBJ2-5|-|few
TGTGCCAGCAGCGACCCTGGAGGGGGCGCCGAGACCCAGTACTTC
CASSDPGGGAETQYF
>TRBV2|TRBJ2-2|-|-
TGTGCCAGCAGTCAGACGGGGACCGGGGAGCTGTTTTTT
CASSQTGTGELFF
>TRBV27|TRBJ2-1|-|-
TGTGCCAGCAGCCTGAACCGCGGGGCCCCCGTCTTC
CASSLNRGAPVF
>TRBV6-1|TRBJ2-1|-|-
TGTGCCAGCAGTGACATAGCTCTGAGCTCCTACAATGAGCAGTTCTTC
CASSDIALSSYNEQFF
>TRBV4-2|TRBJ1-1|-|-
TGTGCCAGCAGCCAATGGGGGGGGAGACCTGAAGCTTTCTTT
CASSQWGGRPEAFF
>TRBV6-2/TRBV6-3|TRBJ2-5|TRBD2|-
TGTGCCAGCAGTTACCCCAGCGGGGGGGTCGAAGAGACCCAGTACTTC
CASSYPSGGVEETQYF
>TRBV6-6|TRBJ2-7|TRBD1|-
TGTGCCAGCAGTTACGACAGGGATCTCTACGAGCAGTACTTC
CASSYDRDLYEQYF
>TRBV7-9|TRBJ1-1|-|-
TGTGCCAGCAGCTTAAACAGGGATGGGACTGAAGCTTTCTTT
CASSLNRDGTEAFF
>TRBV7-9|TRBJ2-5|-|-
TGTGCCAGCAGCTTTAGCAGGGGGAGGCAGACCCAGTACTTC
CASSFSRGRQTQYF
>TRBV3-1/TRBV3-2|TRBJ2-3|-|-
TGTGCCAGCAGCCAGGGAGGCGGGCGCACAGATACGCAGTATTTT
CASSQGGGRTDTQYF
>TRBV5-4|TRBJ2-1|TRBD2|once
TGTGCCAGCAGCCAAGCGGGAGGCTCCTACAATGAGCAGTTCTTC
CASSQAGGSYNEQFF
>TRBV28|TRBJ1-1|-|-
TGTGCCAGCAGTCCACAGGGATGGACTGAAGCTTTCTTT
CASSPQGWTEAFF
>TRBV19|TRBJ2-1|TRBD2|-
TGTGCCAGTAGTTTGGGGAGTGTTGGGACTAGAACGAGGAATGAGCAGTTCTTC
CASSLGSVGTRTRNEQFF
>TRBV6-2/TRBV6-3|TRBJ1-2|TRBD1|once
TGTGCCAGCAGTTCCCGGGACAGGGGGCATGATGGCTACACCTTC
CASSSRDRGHDGYTF
>TRBV6-5|TRBJ2-7|TRBD1|-
TGTGCCAGCAGACCCCGGGACAGGTACTCCTACGAGCAGTACTTC
CASRPRDRYSYEQYF
>TRBV4-1|TRBJ2-1|-|once
TGCGCCAGCAGATTGGCGGGGAGCTCCTACAATGAGCAGTTCTTC
CASRLAGSSYNEQFF
>TRBV7-2|TRBJ1-1|-|-
TGTGCCAGCAGCCCTAGGAGGCATGGGCAGACTGAAGCTTTCTTT
CASSPRRHGQTEAFF